The source of this T cell receptor (beta chain) is a study of cytomegalovirus exposure and HLA in healthy donors. It was with 60 Vbeta and 13 Jbeta primers that the PCR ran. This table comes from immunoSEQ multiplex PCR, and its TCRdb copy is limited to in-frame clones, with some not included. The sample shows 90,000 to 130,000 clones, roughly 85% of them seen only once. The CDR3 consists of 12 residues. The receptor was derived from a man in his thirties or forties in good health and CMV-seropositive. The sequencing input was PBMCs. The rearrangement joins TRBV21-1 to TRBJ2-7; whether TRBD1, the table's D call, matches the DNA was not checked. TRBV21-1 is a pseudogene locus. CDR3 DNA: TGTGCCAGCAGAGGGGCTTTCGACGAGCAGTACTTC. It specifies CASRGAFDEQYF.